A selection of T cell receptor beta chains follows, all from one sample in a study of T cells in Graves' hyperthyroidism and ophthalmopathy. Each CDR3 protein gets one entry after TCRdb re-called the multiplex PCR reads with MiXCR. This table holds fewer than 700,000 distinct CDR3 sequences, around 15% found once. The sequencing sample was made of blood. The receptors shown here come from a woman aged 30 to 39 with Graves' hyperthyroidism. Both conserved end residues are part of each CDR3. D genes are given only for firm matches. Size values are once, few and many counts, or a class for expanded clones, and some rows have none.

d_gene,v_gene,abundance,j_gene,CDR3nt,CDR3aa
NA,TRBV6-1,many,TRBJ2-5,TGTGCCAGCAGTGAAGCTGGGGGGTACCAAGAGACCCAGTACTTC,CASSEAGGYQETQYF
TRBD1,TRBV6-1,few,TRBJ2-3,TGTGCCAGCAGTGGTGCCGGGACAGGGAAAGATACGCAGTATTTT,CASSGAGTGKDTQYF
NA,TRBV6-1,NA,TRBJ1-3,TGTGCCAGCAGTGAAATTCCCACATCGGGCAGGGTCGGAAACACCATATATTTT,CASSEIPTSGRVGNTIYF
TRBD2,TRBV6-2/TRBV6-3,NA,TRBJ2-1,TGTGCCAGCAGGGGACTAGCGGGAGATAAGGCGGGCAATGAGCAGTTCTTC,CASRGLAGDKAGNEQFF
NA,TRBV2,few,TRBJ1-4,TGTGCCAGCCAGATATCAACTAATGAAAAACTGTTTTTT,CASQISTNEKLFF
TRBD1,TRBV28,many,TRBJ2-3,TGTGCCAGCAGTTCCTCGGGACAGGGACCAGATACGCAGTATTTT,CASSSSGQGPDTQYF
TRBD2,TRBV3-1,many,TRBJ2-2,TGTGCCAGCAGCCAGGGGCGGGAGTACACCGGGGAGCTGTTTTTT,CASSQGREYTGELFF
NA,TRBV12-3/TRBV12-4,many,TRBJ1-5,TGTGCCAGCAGTTTAACGGGGAATCAGCCCCAGCATTTT,CASSLTGNQPQHF
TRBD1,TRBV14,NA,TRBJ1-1,TGTGCCAGCAGCCCCGGGACAGTTAAAGCTTTCTTT,CASSPGTVKAFF
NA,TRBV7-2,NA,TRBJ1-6,TGTGCCAGCGGCTTGGGGGCGCGATCCTATAATTCACCCCTCCACTTT,CASGLGARSYNSPLHF
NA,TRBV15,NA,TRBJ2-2,TGTGCCACGCGCCTCGGGCCCGGGACCGGGGAGCTGTTTTTT,CATRLGPGTGELFF
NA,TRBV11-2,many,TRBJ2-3,TGTGCCAGCAGCTTTTGGGGGCGATTGAGCACAGATACGCAGTATTTT,CASSFWGRLSTDTQYF
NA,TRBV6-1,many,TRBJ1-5,TGTGCCAGCAGTGAGACCAGGGCTAATCAGCCCCAGCATTTT,CASSETRANQPQHF
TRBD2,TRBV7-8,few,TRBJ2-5,TGTGCCAGCACCCCCCTCCCTAGCCGGGAGGGCCAAGAGACCCAGTACTTC,CASTPLPSREGQETQYF